A single sample is the source of the 13 T cell receptor beta chains below, sequenced in a study of T cells in Graves' hyperthyroidism and ophthalmopathy. TCR beta CDR3 regions were amplified from RNA. First-round RT-PCR of the TCR CDR3 relied on the HTBI primer set. TCRdb recomputed calls from the multiplex PCR reads with MiXCR, one row per CDR3 protein. The sample consists of about 530,000 distinct CDR3 sequences, 17% of them appearing once. Sequencing was performed on blood. Receptors were obtained from a young woman with Graves' ophthalmopathy.

V usage is TRBV6-2 or TRBV6-3 and J usage is TRBJ1-1; TRBD1 aligns across 7 bases. The CDR3 consists of 15 residues. Germline V lookup: CDR1 MNHEY, CDR2 SVGEGT. V lost 6 bases and J lost 5; bases outside the gene matches: 12. CDR3 amino acids: CASSHRDSRGTEAFF. The CDR3 bases are TGTGCCAGCAGCCACCGGGACAGCAGGGGTACTGAAGCTTTCTTT.

This chain connects TRBV24-1 to TRBJ2-4, with D unresolved. This CDR3 has 17 amino acids. Trimming left V 9 bases short and J 0 bases short, with 20 bases between. Germline CDR1 is KGHDR and CDR2 is SFDVKD. CDR3 nucleotide sequence: TGTGCCACCCCGGTAGGGCAAGATTGTCAAGCCAAAAACATTCAGTACTTC. Translating it yields CATPVGQDCQAKNIQYF.

The V and J genes are TRBV5-5 and TRBJ1-1; unclear D gene. CDR3 length: 17 residues. Germline V gene data show CDR1 as SGHKS and CDR2 as YYEKEE (reference sequence). Trimming removed 3 bases from V and 5 bases from J, with 23 bases in between. The CDR3 spells CASSSSAAAIIGTEAFF. The DNA of the CDR3 is TGTGCCAGCAGCTCTTCCGCGGCAGCTATTATAGGGACTGAAGCTTTCTTT.

Turning to this clonotype: One end of the junction does not line up with germline, which may come from a read error. V gene TRBV5-1 combines with J gene TRBJ2-1, with 12 positions matching TRBD2. The germline gives CDR1 SGHRS, CDR2 YFSETQ. The CDR3 is 16 amino acids. Here the CDR3 DNA reads TGCGCCAGCAGCTTACTAGCGGGGGGATTATACAATGAGCAGTCCTTC. Protein product: CASSLLAGGLYNEQSF.

This clonotype was seen at least ten times. This rearrangement joins TRBV28 to TRBJ1-1; D is unresolved. Trimming took off 2 bases at V and 1 base at J, with 5 bases between the two ends. This CDR3 is 13 amino acids long. Germline-derived CDR1 and CDR2 are MDHEN and SYDVKM. The CDR3 sequence: CASSLLRNTEAFF. CDR3 in DNA: TGTGCCAGCAGTTTACTGAGGAACACTGAAGCTTTCTTT.

This clonotype was counted ten times or more. This rearrangement joins TRBV28 to TRBJ2-7; maybe TRBD1 (6 bases). Germline CDR1 reads MDHEN; CDR2 reads SYDVKM. The CDR3 spans 15 residues. Trimming took 7 bases from V and 2 from J, leaving 18 bases between them. This CDR3 reads CASNRKWDTTYEQYF. The CDR3, as DNA: TGTGCCAGCAATCGTAAGTGGGACACCACCTACGAGCAGTACTTC.

This clonotype occurred many times. V gene TRBV7-2 combines with J gene TRBJ2-7; the match to TRBD2 covers 11 bases. Trimming removed 5 bases from V and 6 bases from J; junction bases left unmatched: 9. CDR1 SGHTA and CDR2 FQGNSA come from the germline V gene. The CDR3 sequence is 15 residues long. The CDR3 DNA follows: TGTGCCAGCAGCCTTTTACTAGCGGGAGAGAGCGAGCAGTACTTC. Protein: CASSLLLAGESEQYF. Variable domain in full (rest from reference TRBV7-2 and TRBJ2-7): GAGVSQSPSNKVTEKGKDVELRCDPISGHTALYWYRQSLGQGLEFLIYFQGNSAPDKSGLPSDRFSAERTGGSVSTLTIQRTQQEDSAVYLCASSLLLAGESEQYFGPGTRLTVT.

This clonotype has at least ten counts. The chain has TRBV6-5 and TRBJ1-6; D is perhaps TRBD1 (5 bases). V was pared by 0 bases and J by 5 bases, with 11 bases between. The CDR3 runs to 16 residues. Germline lookup yields CDR1 MNHEY and CDR2 SVGAGI. CDR3 protein: CASSYSIQGNNSPLHF. The CDR3 coding sequence is TGTGCCAGCAGTTACTCGATCCAGGGTAATAATTCACCCCTCCACTTT.

This chain connects TRBV29-1 to TRBJ2-2; TRBD1 matches at 10 bases. The CDR3 runs 15 residues. CDR1 is SQVTM, CDR2 ANQGSEA, per germline. Trimming removed 6 bases from V and 3 bases from J; junction bases left unmatched: 7. The CDR3 DNA follows: TGCAGCGTCGCCCCGGGACAGGGGTACACCGGGGAGCTGTTTTTT. Protein: CSVAPGQGYTGELFF.

The genes are TRBV6-1 and TRBJ1-2; TRBD1 agrees at 7 bases. This CDR3 has 13 amino acids. Germline values: CDR1 MNHNS, CDR2 SASEGT. V gave up 5 bases and J gave up 8 bases; unmatched junction bases: 8. In DNA, the CDR3 is TGTGCCAGCAGTCAGGGACAGACGAGCGGCTACACCTTC. It translates to CASSQGQTSGYTF.

This clonotype was seen more than once but under ten times. The chain employs TRBV4-1 and TRBJ1-2; 10 bases are a match to TRBD1. V was clipped by 4 bases and J by 8 bases; unmatched bases: 10. This CDR3 contains 15 residues. CDR1 and CDR2 (germline): MGHRA, YSYEKL. The CDR3 here is CASSPPWDRGEGYTF. Here the CDR3 DNA reads TGCGCCAGCAGCCCCCCATGGGACAGGGGTGAAGGCTACACCTTC.

This clonotype was recorded at least ten times. The chain is built from TRBV19 and TRBJ1-1; 8 bases are shared with TRBD1. Trimming at V came to 5 bases and at J to 1 base, leaving 9 bases not matched to a gene. This CDR3 is built from 16 residues. CDR1 is LNHDA and CDR2 is SQIVND in the germline V gene (reference sequence). The CDR3 region has the DNA TGTGCCAGTAGTCCCCTTTCGGGACAGGCGAACACTGAAGCTTTCTTT. Residues: CASSPLSGQANTEAFF.

This clonotype was counted a few times. The V call is TRBV4-1, the J call TRBJ1-1; D is uncertain. V shed 4 bases and J shed 0 bases, with 12 bases lying between them. The CDR3 loop spans 15 amino acids. Germline values: CDR1 MGHRA, CDR2 YSYEKL. CDR3 region: CASSRNGKMNTEAFF. CDR3 DNA: TGCGCCAGCAGCCGGAACGGCAAGATGAACACTGAAGCTTTCTTT.